This is a list of T cell receptor beta chains from one sample in a study of Ad26.COV2.S vaccination and SARS-CoV-2 variants. Using immunoSEQ multiplex PCR, the repertoire was profiled, and TCRdb retains in-frame clones only, with some absent. The top ten hold 2.9% of the sample, which has 250,000 or so clones, approximately 88% seen once. The sequenced sample was peripheral blood, obtained in a trial of Ad26.COV2.S vaccine versus placebo. These receptors were collected from a person aged 18 to 59 who received the Ad26.COV2.S COVID-19 vaccine or a placebo. Both conserved end residues are part of each CDR3.

V gene: TRBV5-6; CDR3 protein: CASSLPTGELFF
V gene: TRBV21-1; CDR3 protein: CASSIQQDKNTEAFF
V gene: TRBV2; CDR3 protein: CASSDKGWELFF
V gene: TRBV7-9; CDR3 protein: CASSLGWTGEVETQYF
V gene: TRBV7-9; CDR3 protein: CASSLGVINEQFF
V gene: TRBV29-1; CDR3 protein: CSVEVGGAETQYF
V gene: TRBV2; CDR3 protein: CASRLAEIHNEQFF
V gene: TRBV6-5; CDR3 protein: CASSTRGDRSLHF
V gene: TRBV27; CDR3 protein: CASSTRDRGGGYTF
V gene: TRBV30; CDR3 protein: CAWSPRGAQNNSPLHF
V gene: TRBV6-2/TRBV6-3; CDR3 protein: CASSARDRSPNEKLFF
V gene: TRBV19; CDR3 protein: CASSRFDRNNEKLFF
V gene: TRBV6-2/TRBV6-3; CDR3 protein: CASSYASGTSTDTQYF
V gene: TRBV2; CDR3 protein: CANTRDAKDTQYF
V gene: TRBV7-9; CDR3 protein: CASSVAVTGANVLTF
V gene: TRBV12-5; CDR3 protein: CASGLVLTSGGARPGELFF
V gene: TRBV7-9; CDR3 protein: CASSFTGEAPDTQYF
V gene: TRBV4-1; CDR3 protein: CASSQDPSVDTQYF
V gene: TRBV19; CDR3 protein: CASSFSGGAGSDTQYF
V gene: TRBV19; CDR3 protein: CASSIALAGRYIQYF
V gene: TRBV7-6; CDR3 protein: CASSLADTQYF
V gene: TRBV6-5; CDR3 protein: CASIGRITGELFF
V gene: TRBV4-1; CDR3 protein: CASSHSTGGRETQYF
V gene: TRBV5-1; CDR3 protein: CASSIGRSNEKLFF
V gene: TRBV7-2; CDR3 protein: CASSLAVFKVNEQFF
V gene: TRBV18; CDR3 protein: CASSPGGTGRSYNEQFF
V gene: TRBV7-2; CDR3 protein: CATGQSLQGARRNEQFF
V gene: TRBV27; CDR3 protein: CASRLFPSGGAGELFF
V gene: TRBV9; CDR3 protein: CASSVLGEGGELFF
V gene: TRBV7-3; CDR3 protein: CASGLAGGPRETQYF
V gene: TRBV4-3; CDR3 protein: CASSQFPFVSGQSTDTQYF
V gene: TRBV4-3; CDR3 protein: CASSQSPRQGALYEQYF
V gene: TRBV4-2; CDR3 protein: CASSSLGTGLAVEQYF
V gene: TRBV5-1; CDR3 protein: CASSPPGLAASSYNEQFF
V gene: TRBV3-1/TRBV3-2; CDR3 protein: CASSQPLYGYTF